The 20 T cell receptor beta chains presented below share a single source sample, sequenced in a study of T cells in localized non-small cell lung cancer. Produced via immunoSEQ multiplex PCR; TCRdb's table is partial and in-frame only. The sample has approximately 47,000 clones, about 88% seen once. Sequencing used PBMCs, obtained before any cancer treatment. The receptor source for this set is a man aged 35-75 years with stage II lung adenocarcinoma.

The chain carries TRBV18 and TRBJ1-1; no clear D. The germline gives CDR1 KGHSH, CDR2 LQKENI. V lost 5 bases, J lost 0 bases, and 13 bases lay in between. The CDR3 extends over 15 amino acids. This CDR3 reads CASSNGFLMNTEAFF. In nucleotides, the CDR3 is TGTGCCAGCTCAAACGGGTTTCTTATGAACACTGAAGCTTTCTTT.

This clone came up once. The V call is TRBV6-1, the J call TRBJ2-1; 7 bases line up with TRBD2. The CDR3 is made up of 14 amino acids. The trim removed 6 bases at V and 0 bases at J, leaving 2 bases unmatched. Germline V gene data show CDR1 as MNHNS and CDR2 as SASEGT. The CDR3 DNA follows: TGTGCCAGCAGGGGGGGGAGCTCCTACAATGAGCAGTTCTTC. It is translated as CASRGGSSYNEQFF.

In nucleotides, the CDR3 is TGTGCCAGCAGTATGGGGGAGAATTCACCCCTCCACTTT. Encoded protein: CASSMGENSPLHF. The gene calls are TRBV6-4 and TRBJ1-6, with a possible D match to TRBD1 (5 bases). Trimming removed 5 bases at V and 7 bases at J, with 9 bases between. The CDR3 contains 13 residues. Germline V gives CDR1 MRHNA, CDR2 SNTAGT.

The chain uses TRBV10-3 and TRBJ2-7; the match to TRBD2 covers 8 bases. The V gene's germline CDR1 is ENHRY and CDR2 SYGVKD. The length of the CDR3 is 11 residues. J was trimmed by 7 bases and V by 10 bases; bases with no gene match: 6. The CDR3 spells CASRGGWEQYF. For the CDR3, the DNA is TGTGCCAGCCGGGGGGGCTGGGAGCAGTACTTC.

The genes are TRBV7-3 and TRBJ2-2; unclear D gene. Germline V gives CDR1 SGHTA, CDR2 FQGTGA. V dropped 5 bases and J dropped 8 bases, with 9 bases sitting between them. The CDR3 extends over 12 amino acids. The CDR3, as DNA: TGTGCCAGCAGCCGAATAACAGGGGAGCTGTTTTTT. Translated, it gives CASSRITGELFF.

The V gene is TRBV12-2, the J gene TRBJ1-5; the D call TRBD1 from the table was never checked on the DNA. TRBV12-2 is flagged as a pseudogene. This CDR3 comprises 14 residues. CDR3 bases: TGTGCAAGTCGGTGTACGCAGGGCAATCAGCCCCAGCATTTT. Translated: CASRCTQGNQPQHF.

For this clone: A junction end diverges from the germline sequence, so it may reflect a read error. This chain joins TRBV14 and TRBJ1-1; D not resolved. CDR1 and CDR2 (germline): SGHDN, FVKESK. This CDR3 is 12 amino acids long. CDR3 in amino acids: CASRDYNTEAFF. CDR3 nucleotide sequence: TGTGCCAGCAGGGATTACAACACCGAAGCTTTCTTT.

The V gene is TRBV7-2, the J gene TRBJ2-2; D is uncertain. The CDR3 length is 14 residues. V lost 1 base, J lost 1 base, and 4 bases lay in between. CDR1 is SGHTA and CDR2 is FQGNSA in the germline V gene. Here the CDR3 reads CASSLGRNTGELFF. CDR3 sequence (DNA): TGTGCCAGCAGCTTAGGGCGGAACACCGGGGAGCTGTTTTTT.

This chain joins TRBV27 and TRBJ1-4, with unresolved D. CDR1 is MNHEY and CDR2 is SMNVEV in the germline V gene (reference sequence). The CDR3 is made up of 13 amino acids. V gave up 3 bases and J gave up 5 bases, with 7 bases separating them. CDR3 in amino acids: CASSFMVNEKLFF. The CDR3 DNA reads TGTGCCAGCAGTTTTATGGTAAATGAAAAACTGTTTTTT.

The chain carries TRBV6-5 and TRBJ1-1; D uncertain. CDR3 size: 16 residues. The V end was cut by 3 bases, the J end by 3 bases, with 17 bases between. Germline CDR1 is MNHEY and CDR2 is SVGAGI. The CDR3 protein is CASSYGAESPHTEAFF. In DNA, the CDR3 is TGTGCCAGCAGTTATGGTGCGGAAAGTCCACACACTGAAGCTTTCTTT.

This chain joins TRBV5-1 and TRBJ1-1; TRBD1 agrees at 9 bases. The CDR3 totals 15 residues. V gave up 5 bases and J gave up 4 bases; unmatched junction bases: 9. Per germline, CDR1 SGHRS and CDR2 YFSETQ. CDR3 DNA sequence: TGCGCCAGCAGTATCCGGGACAGGGCCTTCACTGAAGCTTTCTTT. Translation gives CASSIRDRAFTEAFF.

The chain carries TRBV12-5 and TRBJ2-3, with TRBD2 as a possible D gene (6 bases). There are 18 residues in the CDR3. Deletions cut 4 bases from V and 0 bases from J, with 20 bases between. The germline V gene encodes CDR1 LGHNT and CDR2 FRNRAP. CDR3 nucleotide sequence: TGTGCTAGTGGTTCCATTCTCGATGGACGGGGGAGCACAGATACGCAGTATTTT. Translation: CASGSILDGRGSTDTQYF.

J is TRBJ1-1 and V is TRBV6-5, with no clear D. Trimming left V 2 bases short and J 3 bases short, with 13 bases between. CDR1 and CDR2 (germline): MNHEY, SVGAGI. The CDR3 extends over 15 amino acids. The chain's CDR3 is CASSYQEGYDTEAFF. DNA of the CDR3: TGTGCCAGCAGTTACCAGGAGGGTTATGACACTGAAGCTTTCTTT.

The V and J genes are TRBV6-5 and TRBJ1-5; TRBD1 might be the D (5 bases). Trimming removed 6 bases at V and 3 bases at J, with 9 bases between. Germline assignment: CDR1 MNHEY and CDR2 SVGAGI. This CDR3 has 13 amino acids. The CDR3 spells CASRRGPNQPQHF. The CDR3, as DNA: TGTGCCAGCAGGAGGGGCCCCAATCAGCCCCAGCATTTT.

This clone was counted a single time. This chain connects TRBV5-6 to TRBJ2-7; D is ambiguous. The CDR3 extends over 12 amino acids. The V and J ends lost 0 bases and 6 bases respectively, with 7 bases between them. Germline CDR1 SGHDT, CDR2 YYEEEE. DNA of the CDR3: TGTGCCAGCAGCTTGGGTTCGGGCGAGCAGTACGTC. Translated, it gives CASSLGSGEQYV.

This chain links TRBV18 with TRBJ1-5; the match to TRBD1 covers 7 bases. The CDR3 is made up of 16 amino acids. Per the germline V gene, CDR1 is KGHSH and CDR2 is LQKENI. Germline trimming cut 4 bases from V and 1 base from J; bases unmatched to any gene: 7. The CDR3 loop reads CASSRDRVESNQPQHF. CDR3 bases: TGTGCCAGCTCACGTGACAGGGTGGAAAGCAATCAGCCCCAGCATTTT.

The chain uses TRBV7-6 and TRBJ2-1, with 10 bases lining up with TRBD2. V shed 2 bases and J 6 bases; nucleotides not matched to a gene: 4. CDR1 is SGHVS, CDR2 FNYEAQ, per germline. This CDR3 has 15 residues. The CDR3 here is CASSLMSGGANEQFF. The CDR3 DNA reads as TGTGCCAGCAGCTTAATGAGCGGGGGGGCCAATGAGCAGTTCTTC.

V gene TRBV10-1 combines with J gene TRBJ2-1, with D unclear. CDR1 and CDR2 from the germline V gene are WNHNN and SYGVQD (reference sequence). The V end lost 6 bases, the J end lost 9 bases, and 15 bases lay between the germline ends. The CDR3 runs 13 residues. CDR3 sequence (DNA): TGCGCCAGCAGCCACGTCGACGGTACTGAGCAGTTCTTC. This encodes CASSHVDGTEQFF.

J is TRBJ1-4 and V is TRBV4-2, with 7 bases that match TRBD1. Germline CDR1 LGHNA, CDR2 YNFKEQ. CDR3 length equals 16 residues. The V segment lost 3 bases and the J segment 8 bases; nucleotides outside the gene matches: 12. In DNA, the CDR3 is TGTGCCAGCAGCCATGGATTGCAGGGGGGTACCGAAAAACTGTTTTTT. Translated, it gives CASSHGLQGGTEKLFF.

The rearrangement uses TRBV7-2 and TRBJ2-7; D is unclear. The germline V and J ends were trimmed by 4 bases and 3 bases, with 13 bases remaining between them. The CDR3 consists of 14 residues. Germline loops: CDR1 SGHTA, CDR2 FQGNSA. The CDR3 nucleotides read TGTGCCAGCAGCTCTCCGACCGCCGTCTACGAGCAGTACGTC. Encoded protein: CASSSPTAVYEQYV.